Below, 13 T cell receptor beta chains from the same sample are listed, as sequenced in a study of Ad26.COV2.S vaccination and SARS-CoV-2 variants. Using immunoSEQ multiplex PCR, the repertoire was profiled, and TCRdb retains in-frame clones only, with some absent. The sample holds some 290,000 clones, around 85% seen once. Treatment here: about 20 received Ad26.COV2.S at low or high dose, single or two shots; 5 received placebo; per-sample allocation not given. Specimens were obtained on day 63 following the first vaccine or placebo injection. The sequencing used peripheral blood, collected in a trial of Ad26.COV2.S vaccine versus placebo. Receptor source: a person between 18 and 59 years old who received the Ad26.COV2.S COVID-19 vaccine or a placebo.

The chain links TRBV12-5 to TRBJ1-2; D is undetermined. Germline loops: CDR1 LGHNT, CDR2 FRNRAP. The CDR3 loop spans 14 amino acids. V dropped 0 bases and J dropped 8 bases, with 13 bases sitting between them. The CDR3 here is CASGLVGSPSGYTF. CDR3 bases: TGTGCTAGTGGTTTGGTTGGCAGCCCCTCGGGCTACACCTTC.

The chain is built from TRBV11-3 and TRBJ2-3, with 7 bases that match TRBD2. Per the germline V gene, CDR1 is SGHNT and CDR2 is YENEEA. V shed 2 bases, J shed 2 bases, and the junction held 7 bases outside the gene matches. CDR3 length: 16 residues. The CDR3 reads CASSLSGGGITDTQYF. The CDR3 DNA is TGTGCCAGCAGCTTATCTGGGGGGGGAATCACAGATACGCAGTATTTT.

This clone was seen a single time. The rearrangement joins TRBV29-1 to TRBJ1-1, with D possibly TRBD1 on 5 matching bases. Deletions cut 4 bases from V and 0 bases from J, with 6 bases between. This CDR3 spans 12 amino acids. The germline gives CDR1 SQVTM, CDR2 ANQGSEA. CDR3 nucleotides: TGCAGCGTTGGGGGGGTGAACACTGAAGCTTTCTTT. Residues: CSVGGVNTEAFF. The full variable domain, completed using reference TRBV29-1 and TRBJ1-1, is SAVISQKPSRDICQRGTSLTIQCQVDSQVTMMFWYRQQPGQSLTLIATANQGSEATYESGFVIDKFPISRPNLTFSTLTVSNMSPEDSSIYLCSVGGVNTEAFFGQGTRLTVV.

This clone was detected only a few times. CDR3 sequence (DNA): TGTGCCAGCAGAGGGAGGACAGGGATTTATGGCTACACCTTC. It codes for CASRGRTGIYGYTF. The gene calls are TRBV28 and TRBJ1-2, with TRBD1 matching over 8 bases. Germline trimming cut 6 bases from V and 5 bases from J; bases unmatched to any gene: 8. Germline V gives CDR1 MDHEN, CDR2 SYDVKM. The CDR3 covers 14 residues.

The chain has TRBV19 and TRBJ2-2; 7 bases fit TRBD1. Germline values: CDR1 LNHDA, CDR2 SQIVND (reference sequence). With V trimmed by 4 bases and J by 4 bases, 6 bases remained unmatched. The length of the CDR3 is 15 residues. The chain's CDR3 is CASSKPGTVTGELFF. CDR3 nucleotide sequence: TGTGCCAGTAGTAAGCCCGGGACAGTCACCGGGGAGCTGTTTTTT.

J is TRBJ1-2 and V is TRBV28; 7 bases are shared with TRBD1. The germline CDR1 and CDR2 sequences are MDHEN and SYDVKM. The CDR3 spans 18 residues. Unmatched junction bases numbered 16, after V lost 5 bases and J lost 1 base. The CDR3 reads CASSLKLETGPFNYGYTF. The DNA for the CDR3 is TGTGCCAGCAGTCTCAAACTCGAGACAGGGCCATTTAACTATGGCTACACCTTC.

The chain couples TRBV24-1 to TRBJ2-5; the match to TRBD1 covers 9 bases. Germline V lookup: CDR1 KGHDR, CDR2 SFDVKD. This CDR3 has 16 residues. V shed 3 bases, J shed 3 bases, and the junction held 7 bases outside the gene matches. The CDR3 here is CATSDTDRGYEETQYF. For the CDR3, the DNA is TGTGCCACCAGTGATACCGACAGGGGGTATGAAGAGACCCAGTACTTC.

The genes are TRBV6-1 and TRBJ1-2; a weak D match, TRBD1 (5 bases). The CDR3 loop spans 17 amino acids. Germline lookup yields CDR1 MNHNS and CDR2 SASEGT. V was clipped by 1 base and J by 2 bases, with 17 bases between them. CDR3 protein: CASSEGLTGGTNYGYTF. The CDR3 coding sequence is TGTGCCAGCAGTGAAGGTTTGACGGGGGGAACCAACTATGGCTACACCTTC.

The chain has TRBV5-6 and TRBJ2-5; D is unclear. CDR3 length equals 12 residues. CDR1 is SGHDT, CDR2 YYEEEE, per germline. V gave up 3 bases and J gave up 5 bases, with 8 bases separating them. CDR3 region: CASSSVGETQYF. The CDR3 DNA is TGTGCCAGCAGCTCGGTTGGGGAGACCCAGTACTTC.

The gene calls are TRBV11-2 and TRBJ1-1; 7 nucleotides agree with TRBD1. V was clipped by 4 bases and J by 1 base; unmatched bases: 6. Germline CDR1 reads SGHAT; CDR2 reads FQNNGV. The CDR3 consists of 15 residues. In DNA form, the CDR3 reads TGTGCCAGCAGCTCCCAGGGGGGCTGGAACACTGAAGCTTTCTTT. Translated: CASSSQGGWNTEAFF. Supplemented by reference TRBV11-2 and TRBJ1-1, the full variable domain reads EAGVAQSPRYKIIEKRQSVAFWCNPISGHATLYWYQQILGQGPKLLIQFQNNGVVDDSQLPKDRFSAERLKGVDSTLKIQPAKLEDSAVYLCASSSQGGWNTEAFFGQGTRLTVV.

The V and J genes are TRBV19 and TRBJ1-1, with D possibly TRBD1 on 5 matching bases. The germline V gene encodes CDR1 LNHDA and CDR2 SQIVND (reference sequence). This CDR3 has 13 amino acids. Trimming cost V 5 bases and J 4 bases, with 11 bases left between them. CDR3: CASSWGSGTEAFF. The CDR3 nucleotides read TGTGCCAGTAGTTGGGGGTCCGGCACTGAAGCTTTCTTT.

The rearrangement uses TRBV30 and TRBJ1-6; weak D call: TRBD1 (6 bases). This CDR3 comprises 13 residues. CDR1 and CDR2 from the germline V gene are GTSNPN and SVGIG (reference sequence). The V gene lost 3 bases and the J gene lost 7 bases, with 10 bases spanning the gap. CDR3 nucleotides: TGTGCCTGGAGGGATCAGGGGAATTCACCCCTCCACTTT. Protein sequence: CAWRDQGNSPLHF.

The rearrangement uses TRBV7-9 and TRBJ2-5; maybe TRBD2 (6 bases). From germline, CDR1 is SEHNR and CDR2 FQNEAQ (reference sequence). The CDR3 consists of 14 residues. V was clipped by 5 bases and J by 5 bases, with 15 bases between them. CDR3 sequence: CASSPSSGGETQYF. In DNA, the CDR3 is TGTGCCAGCAGCCCGAGTAGCGGCGGGGAGACCCAGTACTTC. Combining the CDR3 with reference TRBV7-9 and TRBJ2-5 gives the whole variable domain DTGVSQNPRHKITKRGQNVTFRCDPISEHNRLYWYRQTLGQGPEFLTYFQNEAQLEKSRLLSDRFSAERPKGSFSTLEIQRTEQGDSAMYLCASSPSSGGETQYFGPGTRLLVL.